This T cell receptor beta chain came from a study of regulatory T cells. Between the trimmed V and J ends, which lost 0 bases and 8 bases, there was a span of 14 bases. CDR3 size: 15 residues. CDR1 MGHRA and CDR2 YSYEKL come from the germline V gene. Primers: 52 TRBV forward and 13 TRBJ reverse. Assay: immunoSEQ multiplex PCR; the TCRdb copy retains only in-frame clones and omits some. This table has fewer than 13,000 clones, 84% appearing once. Sequenced sample: CD8+ T cells sorted from blood. The source is a person between 18 and 35 years old with CD3G deficiency. This rearrangement joins TRBV4-1 to TRBJ2-1; maybe TRBD2 (6 bases). CDR3 in DNA: TGCGCCAGCAGCCAAGACGGATTCGGGGGTTATGAGCAGTTCTTC. Amino acid sequence: CASSQDGFGGYEQFF.